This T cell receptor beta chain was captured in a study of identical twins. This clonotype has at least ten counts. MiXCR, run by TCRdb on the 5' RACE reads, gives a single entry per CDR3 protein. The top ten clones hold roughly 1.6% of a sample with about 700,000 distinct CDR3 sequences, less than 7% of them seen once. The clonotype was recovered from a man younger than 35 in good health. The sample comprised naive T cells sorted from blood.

DNA for the CDR3: TGTGCCATCAGTGAGCCCCTACGGACTGAAGCTTTCTTT. It yields the protein CAISEPLRTEAFF. The rearrangement joins TRBV10-3 to TRBJ1-1; D remains ambiguous. Trimming removed 2 bases from V and 5 bases from J, with 9 bases in between. Germline-derived CDR1 and CDR2 are ENHRY and SYGVKD. The CDR3 runs 13 residues.